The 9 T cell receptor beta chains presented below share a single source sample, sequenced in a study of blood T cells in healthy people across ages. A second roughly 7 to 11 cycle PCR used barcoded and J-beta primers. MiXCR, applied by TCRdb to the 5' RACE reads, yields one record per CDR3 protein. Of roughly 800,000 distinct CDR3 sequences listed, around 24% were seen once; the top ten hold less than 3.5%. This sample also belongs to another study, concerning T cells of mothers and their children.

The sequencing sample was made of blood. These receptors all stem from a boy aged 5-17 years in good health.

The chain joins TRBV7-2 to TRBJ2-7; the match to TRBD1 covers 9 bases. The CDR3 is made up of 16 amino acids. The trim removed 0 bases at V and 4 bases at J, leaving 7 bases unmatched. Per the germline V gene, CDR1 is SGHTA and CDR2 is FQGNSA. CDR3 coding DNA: TGTGCCAGCAGCTTAGCGGGGACAGGGTTTAGTTACGAGCAGTACTTC. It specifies CASSLAGTGFSYEQYF.

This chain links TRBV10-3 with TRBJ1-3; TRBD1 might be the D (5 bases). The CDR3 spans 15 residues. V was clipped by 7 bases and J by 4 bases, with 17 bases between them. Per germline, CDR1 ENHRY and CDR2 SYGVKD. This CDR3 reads CAIKARRDGGNTIYF. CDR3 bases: TGTGCCATCAAAGCACGAAGGGACGGAGGAAACACCATATATTTT.

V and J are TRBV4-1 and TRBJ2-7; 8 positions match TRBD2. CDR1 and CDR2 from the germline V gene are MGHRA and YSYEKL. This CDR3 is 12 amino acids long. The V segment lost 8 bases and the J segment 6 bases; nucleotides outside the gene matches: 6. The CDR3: CASAYRGGEQYF. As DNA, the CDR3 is TGCGCCAGCGCTTATCGGGGGGGCGAGCAGTACTTC.

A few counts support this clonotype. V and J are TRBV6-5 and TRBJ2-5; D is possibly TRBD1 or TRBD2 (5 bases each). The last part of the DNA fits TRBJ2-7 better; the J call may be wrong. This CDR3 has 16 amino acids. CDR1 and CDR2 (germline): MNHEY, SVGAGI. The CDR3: CASSYSIVGDAGEQYF. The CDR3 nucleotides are TGTGCCAGCAGTTACTCGATTGTGGGGGACGCTGGCGAGCAGTACTTC.

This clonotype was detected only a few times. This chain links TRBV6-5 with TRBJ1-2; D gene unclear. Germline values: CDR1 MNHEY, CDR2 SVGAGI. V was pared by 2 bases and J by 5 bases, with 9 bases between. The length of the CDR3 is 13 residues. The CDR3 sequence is CASSYPMGYGYTF. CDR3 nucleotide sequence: TGTGCCAGCAGTTACCCAATGGGTTATGGCTACACCTTC.

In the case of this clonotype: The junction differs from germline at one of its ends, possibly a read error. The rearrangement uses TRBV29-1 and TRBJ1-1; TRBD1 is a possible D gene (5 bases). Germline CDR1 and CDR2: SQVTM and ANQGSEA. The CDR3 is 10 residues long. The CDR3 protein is CAGMNTEALF. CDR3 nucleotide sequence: TGCGCAGGGATGAACACTGAAGCTCTCTTT.

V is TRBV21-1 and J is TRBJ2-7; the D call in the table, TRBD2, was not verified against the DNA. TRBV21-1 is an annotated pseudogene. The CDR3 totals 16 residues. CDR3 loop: CASSKRTRARSYEQYF. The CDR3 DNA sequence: TGTGCCAGCAGCAAACGGACAAGGGCCCGCTCCTACGAGCAGTACTTC.

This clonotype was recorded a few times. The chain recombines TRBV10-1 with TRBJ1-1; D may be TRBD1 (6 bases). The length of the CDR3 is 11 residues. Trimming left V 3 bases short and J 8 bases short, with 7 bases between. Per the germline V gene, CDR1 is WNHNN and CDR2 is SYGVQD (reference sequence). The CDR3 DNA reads TGCGCCAGCAGTGAACAGGGAGAAGCTTTCTTT. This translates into CASSEQGEAFF.

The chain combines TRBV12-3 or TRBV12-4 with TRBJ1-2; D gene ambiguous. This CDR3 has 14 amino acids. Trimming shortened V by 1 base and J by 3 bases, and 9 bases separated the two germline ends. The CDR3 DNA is TGTGCCAGCAGTTTAGTAATGACGGACTATGGCTACACCTTC. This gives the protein CASSLVMTDYGYTF.